The 25 T cell receptor beta chains below were found in one sample sequenced in a study of CD8 T cells in Susac syndrome. RNA amounts of roughly 0.5 to 1 ug underwent reverse transcription with random hexamers. TCRdb itself ran the immunoSEQ multiplex PCR reads through MiXCR, one entry per CDR3 protein. The sample includes 65,000 to 90,000 distinct CDR3 sequences, roughly 94% of them seen just once. The source material was CD8+ T cells from PBMCs. The receptors come from a human donor with multiple sclerosis.

This CDR3 reads CASADRVNTEAFF. In nucleotides, the CDR3 is TGTGCCTCCGCAGACAGAGTGAACACTGAAGCTTTCTTT. This chain links TRBV2 with TRBJ1-1, with D possibly being TRBD1 (5 bases). The CDR3 extends over 13 amino acids. The V gene lost 11 bases and the J gene lost 0 bases, with 13 bases spanning the gap. Germline CDR1 is SNHLY and CDR2 is FYNNEI.

This clonotype appeared once. The V call is TRBV15, the J call TRBJ2-5, with D unresolved. The CDR3 spans 12 residues. V shed 5 bases and J shed 10 bases, with 14 bases lying between them. From germline, CDR1 is LNHNV and CDR2 YYDKDF (reference sequence). CDR3 amino acids: CATSGDERSQYF. CDR3 in DNA: TGTGCCACCAGCGGGGATGAAAGGAGCCAGTACTTC.

The count of this clonotype is one. This chain links TRBV6-5 with TRBJ2-7; D may be TRBD1 (6 bases). V lost 5 bases and J lost 2, with 16 bases in between. There are 15 residues in the CDR3. Germline CDR1 MNHEY, CDR2 SVGAGI. The CDR3 DNA reads as TGTGCCAGCAGTCCCGGACAGAGTTTTGCCTACGAGCAGTACTTC. Its translation is CASSPGQSFAYEQYF.

V usage is TRBV5-1 and J usage is TRBJ1-2, with D perhaps matching TRBD1 (5 bases). V was clipped by 4 bases and J by 3 bases, with 19 bases between them. Germline V CDR1 and CDR2: SGHRS, YFSETQ. The CDR3 contains 16 residues. The CDR3 here is CASSRAGLGIDYGYTF. The CDR3, as DNA: TGCGCCAGCAGCCGGGCAGGGCTCGGAATTGACTATGGCTACACCTTC.

The V call is TRBV25-1, the J call TRBJ1-2; TRBD1 matches 8 bases. From germline, CDR1 is MGHDK and CDR2 SYGVNS. The J segment lost 6 bases and the V segment lost 4 bases, leaving 1 base of the junction unmatched. CDR3 length: 12 amino acids. The CDR3 spells CASSGDRNGYTF. In DNA form, the CDR3 reads TGTGCCAGCAGTGGGGACAGGAATGGCTACACCTTC.

The chain links TRBV29-1 to TRBJ2-2; D assignment may be TRBD1 or TRBD2 (6 bases each). The CDR3 consists of 17 residues. Looked up from germline, CDR1 is SQVTM and CDR2 is ANQGSEA. Trimming shortened V by 6 bases and J by 6 bases, and 26 bases separated the two germline ends. In DNA form, the CDR3 reads TGCAGCGTGGAGGGACATTTACAGGGACGGCAAGCCGGGGAGCTGTTTTTT. Amino acid sequence: CSVEGHLQGRQAGELFF.

The rearrangement uses TRBV6-6 and TRBJ1-2; D ambiguous. Germline CDR1 is MNHNY and CDR2 is SVGAGI (reference sequence). The CDR3 contains 14 residues. V was pared by 6 bases and J by 4 bases, with 15 bases between. CDR3 protein: CASSTADQIYGYTF. CDR3 in DNA: TGTGCCAGCAGCACTGCGGACCAAATCTATGGCTACACCTTC.

Notes on this clonotype: At one end, the junction sequence differs from germline, possibly due to a read error. This chain uses TRBV4-3 with TRBJ2-1; D might be TRBD1 or TRBD2, each matching 6 bases. The CDR3 spans 15 residues. CDR1 and CDR2 from the germline V gene are LGHNA and YSLEER. The CDR3 region has the DNA TGCGCCAGCAGCTACAACAGGGACTTATACAATGAGCAATTCTTC. Residues: CASSYNRDLYNEQFF.

The rearrangement joins TRBV29-1 to TRBJ2-7, with D perhaps assigned TRBD1 or TRBD2 (5 bases each). Germline V CDR1 and CDR2: SQVTM, ANQGSEA. Trimming left V 5 bases short and J 2 bases short, with 10 bases between. This CDR3 is 12 amino acids long. The CDR3 here is CSVPGTTYEQYF. DNA of the CDR3: TGCAGCGTTCCCGGGACCACCTACGAGCAGTACTTC.

This clonotype has just one count. The chain is built from TRBV7-9 and TRBJ1-1; maybe TRBD1 (6 bases). Trimming stripped 5 bases from V and 3 bases from J, with 13 bases between. From germline, CDR1 is SEHNR and CDR2 FQNEAQ (reference sequence). This CDR3 has 14 residues. Here the CDR3 DNA reads TGTGCCAGCAGCCGGGGAGGGGGGTACACTGAAGCTTTCTTT. Amino acids: CASSRGGGYTEAFF.

The V call is TRBV19, the J call TRBJ1-6; D possibly corresponds to TRBD1 (6 bases). V lost 4 bases to trimming and J lost 4 bases, with 8 bases between them. Germline V gene sequence: CDR1 LNHDA, CDR2 SQIVND (reference sequence). The CDR3 runs to 14 residues. In DNA, the CDR3 is TGTGCCAGTAGTACGACAGGTTATAATTCACCCCTCCACTTT. This codes for CASSTTGYNSPLHF.

This chain connects TRBV30 to TRBJ1-2; 7 positions agree with TRBD1. V was pared by 1 base and J by 7 bases, with 3 bases of the junction left unmatched. This CDR3 spans 12 amino acids. CDR1 and CDR2 (germline): GTSNPN, SVGIG (reference sequence). CDR3 protein: CAWSAGQIGYTF. CDR3 in DNA: TGTGCCTGGAGTGCGGGACAGATTGGCTACACCTTC.

The J gene is TRBJ1-2, the V gene TRBV3-1, with D tentatively TRBD1 (5 bases). Trimming shortened V by 1 base and J by 4 bases, and 16 bases separated the two germline ends. Germline CDR1 reads LGHDT; CDR2 reads YNNKEL (reference sequence). The CDR3 extends over 16 amino acids. Written as DNA, the CDR3 is TGTGCCAGCAGCCAAGTTCGGGGGAGAGGCCCCTATGGCTACACCTTC. Translation: CASSQVRGRGPYGYTF. Looking up the rest from reference TRBV3-1 and TRBJ1-2 gives the full variable domain: DTAVSQTPKYLVTQMGNDKSIKCEQNLGHDTMYWYKQDSKKFLKIMFSYNNKELIINETVPNRFSPKSPDKAHLNLHINSLELGDSAVYFCASSQVRGRGPYGYTFGSGTRLTVV.

This chain links TRBV19 with TRBJ2-7, with D possibly called TRBD1 or TRBD2 (6 bases each). V dropped 5 bases and J dropped 1 base, with 21 bases sitting between them. CDR3 length: 17 amino acids. The germline CDR1 and CDR2 sequences are LNHDA and SQIVND (reference sequence). The CDR3 spells CASSLSPGGPYSYEQYF. Written as DNA, the CDR3 is TGTGCCAGTAGTCTCTCCCCCGGGGGCCCTTATTCCTACGAGCAGTACTTC.

This chain connects TRBV27 to TRBJ2-5, with 7 bases aligning to TRBD1. The V and J ends lost 6 bases and 5 bases, in that order; junction bases with no gene match: 9. Germline V gene lookup returns CDR1 MNHEY and CDR2 SMNVEV (reference sequence). This CDR3 region has 14 residues. CDR3 amino acids: CASSTLDRKETQYF. CDR3 nucleotides: TGTGCCAGCAGCACTCTGGACAGGAAGGAGACCCAGTACTTC.

The chain uses TRBV29-1 and TRBJ2-7; possibly TRBD2 for D (6 bases). CDR1 and CDR2 from the germline V gene are SQVTM and ANQGSEA. V lost 7 bases, J lost 0 bases, and 10 bases lay in between. This CDR3 has 12 residues. Written as DNA, the CDR3 is TGCAGCGGACTAGGGTCCTCCTACGAGCAGTACTTC. It yields the protein CSGLGSSYEQYF.

CDR3 in amino acids: CASRTSGVGEQYF. The CDR3 DNA sequence: TGTGCCAGCAGGACCAGCGGAGTGGGCGAGCAGTACTTC. The rearrangement uses TRBV27 and TRBJ2-7; D is perhaps TRBD2 (5 bases). V lost 6 bases and J 6 bases, leaving 15 bases between the germline ends. CDR1 MNHEY and CDR2 SMNVEV come from the germline V gene (reference sequence). The CDR3 totals 13 residues.

The rearrangement joins TRBV29-1 to TRBJ2-7; no reliable D call. Trimming cost V 4 bases and J 5 bases, with 18 bases left between them. The CDR3 is made up of 14 amino acids. The V gene's germline CDR1 is SQVTM and CDR2 ANQGSEA. The CDR3 nucleotides read TGCAGCGTTGGTTTAGCCCCAACCGCTAACGAGCAGTACTTC. Its translation is CSVGLAPTANEQYF.

This chain connects TRBV27 to TRBJ2-2, with D tentatively TRBD1 or TRBD2 (5 bases each). V was shortened by 8 bases and J by 6 bases, with 16 bases between the two germline ends. The CDR3 is made up of 14 amino acids. Looked up from germline, CDR1 is MNHEY and CDR2 is SMNVEV (reference sequence). The CDR3 sequence is CASGPPGLAGELFF. As DNA, the CDR3 is TGTGCCAGCGGGCCCCCGGGGCTGGCCGGGGAGCTGTTTTTT.

The CDR3 spells CASRSGTISYEQYF. CDR3 bases: TGTGCCAGCAGGTCCGGGACAATCTCCTACGAGCAGTACTTC. The V gene is TRBV7-2, the J gene TRBJ2-7; TRBD1 is a possible D gene (6 bases). This CDR3 comprises 14 residues. V dropped 6 bases and J dropped 0 bases, with 12 bases sitting between them. Germline CDR1 reads SGHTA; CDR2 reads FQGNSA.

V is TRBV29-1 and J is TRBJ2-1; D unclear. The CDR3 is made up of 13 amino acids. V was trimmed by 4 bases and J by 0 bases, leaving 7 bases between them. Looked up from germline, CDR1 is SQVTM and CDR2 is ANQGSEA. The CDR3 protein is CSVVLLSYNEQFF. The CDR3 DNA reads as TGCAGCGTTGTACTCCTCTCCTACAATGAGCAGTTCTTC.

The DNA for the CDR3 is TGTGCCAGTAGTCTGACTAGCGGGAGAACAGATACGCAGTATTTT. Amino acid sequence: CASSLTSGRTDTQYF. V is TRBV19 and J is TRBJ2-3; 12 bases are a match to TRBD2. V lost 5 bases and J lost 3; bases outside the gene matches: 3. The CDR3 spans 15 residues. Germline assignment: CDR1 LNHDA and CDR2 SQIVND (reference sequence).

This chain uses TRBV5-6 with TRBJ2-2, with D perhaps TRBD1 (6 bases). This CDR3 has 15 residues. The germline V gene has CDR1 SGHDT and CDR2 YYEEEE. Deletions cut 1 base from V and 5 bases from J, with 12 bases between. CDR3 nucleotides: TGTGCCAGCAGCTTGTCAGGGGCTGGAACCGGGGAGCTGTTTTTT. It translates to CASSLSGAGTGELFF.

This clonotype has just one count. This chain uses TRBV21-1 with TRBJ2-7. TRBV21-1 is designated a pseudogene. CDR3 length: 15 amino acids. The chain's CDR3 is CASSKEAEVTYEQYF. In DNA, the CDR3 is TGTGCCAGCAGCAAAGAGGCAGAGGTAACCTACGAGCAGTACTTC.

V usage is TRBV29-1 and J usage is TRBJ2-1; D is uncertain. In germline, CDR1 is SQVTM, CDR2 ANQGSEA. The CDR3 loop spans 12 amino acids. V was pared by 4 bases and J by 4 bases, with 8 bases between. The CDR3 DNA reads TGCAGCGTTGTCTCCACTTACAATGAGCAGTTCTTC. Translating gives CSVVSTYNEQFF.